A single sample gave rise to the 31 T cell receptor beta chains below, sequenced in a study of T cell responses to AZD1222 COVID-19 vaccine. Generated by immunoSEQ multiplex PCR, the TCRdb table keeps only in-frame clones and is missing some. The table lists about 140,000 clones. Sequencing used peripheral blood. The receptors originated from an adult in good health.

The chain carries TRBV9 and TRBJ2-7; tentatively, D is TRBD1 or TRBD2 (5 bases each). V lost 2 bases and J lost 4, with 13 bases in between. The V gene's germline CDR1 is SGDLS and CDR2 YYNGEE. CDR3 length: 14 residues. The chain's CDR3 is CASSVGGFGYEQYF. The DNA of the CDR3 is TGTGCCAGCAGCGTTGGGGGTTTTGGGTACGAGCAGTACTTC.

The V and J genes are TRBV29-1 and TRBJ1-4, with D hard to call. CDR3 length: 14 amino acids. Per the germline V gene, CDR1 is SQVTM and CDR2 is ANQGSEA. With 6 bases removed from V and 6 bases from J, the gap between germline ends came to 17 bases. The CDR3 DNA sequence: TGCAGCGTGACCATTGGGGAAGGTGATGAAAAACTGTTTTTT. Residues: CSVTIGEGDEKLFF.

J is TRBJ1-2 and V is TRBV7-9; D not certain. Looked up from germline, CDR1 is SEHNR and CDR2 is FQNEAQ (reference sequence). CDR3 length: 14 amino acids. The V and J ends lost 1 base and 8 bases respectively, with 14 bases between them. The CDR3 region has the DNA TGTGCCAGCAGCTTAGGCTTTAATCCTTCGGGCTACACCTTC. Translating gives CASSLGFNPSGYTF.

The rearrangement uses TRBV28 and TRBJ1-2; D is perhaps TRBD1 (5 bases). CDR3 length: 13 residues. Looked up from germline, CDR1 is MDHEN and CDR2 is SYDVKM. V dropped 5 bases and J dropped 2 bases, with 9 bases sitting between them. Here the CDR3 reads CASSVRDNYGYTF. For the CDR3, the DNA is TGTGCCAGCAGTGTCAGGGACAACTATGGCTACACCTTC.

V and J are TRBV7-2 and TRBJ1-2; D perhaps matches TRBD1 (6 bases). The CDR3 is 14 residues long. V was cut by 5 bases and J by 5 bases, with 15 bases left in between. CDR1 is SGHTA and CDR2 is FQGNSA in the germline V gene. The CDR3 spells CASSRRQAGYGYTF. The CDR3 coding sequence is TGTGCCAGCAGCCGTAGACAGGCTGGGTATGGCTACACCTTC. The full variable domain, its missing parts supplied by reference TRBV7-2 and TRBJ1-2, is GAGVSQSPSNKVTEKGKDVELRCDPISGHTALYWYRQSLGQGLEFLIYFQGNSAPDKSGLPSDRFSAERTGGSVSTLTIQRTQQEDSAVYLCASSRRQAGYGYTFGSGTRLTVV.

The chain is built from TRBV4-1 and TRBJ2-7; TRBD1 matches 7 bases. Germline CDR1 reads MGHRA; CDR2 reads YSYEKL. The trim removed 2 bases at V and 0 bases at J, leaving 4 bases unmatched. The CDR3 has 15 residues. The CDR3 is CASSQSWTGSYEQYF. Written as DNA, the CDR3 is TGCGCCAGCAGCCAATCCTGGACAGGCTCCTACGAGCAGTACTTC.

The chain combines TRBV4-2 with TRBJ1-4, with TRBD1 matching 10 bases. Unmatched junction bases numbered 5, after V lost 4 bases and J lost 0 bases. The CDR3 covers 17 residues. Germline-derived CDR1 and CDR2 are LGHNA and YNFKEQ. Here the CDR3 reads CASSRKTGGTTNEKLFF. The CDR3 bases are TGTGCCAGCAGCCGCAAGACAGGGGGCACAACTAATGAAAAACTGTTTTTT.

The V and J genes are TRBV19 and TRBJ1-5; 8 bases line up with TRBD1. V shed 7 bases, J shed 5 bases, and the junction held 7 bases outside the gene matches. CDR3 length equals 14 residues. Germline V gene lookup returns CDR1 LNHDA and CDR2 SQIVND (reference sequence). The CDR3, as DNA: TGTGCCAGTATGGGACAGGCAACCTATCAGCCCCAGCATTTT. Translating it yields CASMGQATYQPQHF.

The chain recombines TRBV5-8 with TRBJ1-1, with TRBD1 identical over 7 bases. V was pared by 3 bases and J by 5 bases, with 7 bases of the junction left unmatched. Germline V lookup: CDR1 SGHTS, CDR2 YDEGEE. The CDR3 contains 14 residues. This chain's CDR3 is CASSSNRGWTEAFF. CDR3 nucleotide sequence: TGTGCCAGCAGCTCAAACAGGGGTTGGACTGAAGCTTTCTTT.

The gene calls are TRBV5-1 and TRBJ2-7, with D uncertain. The CDR3 contains 12 residues. Germline V gene lookup returns CDR1 SGHRS and CDR2 YFSETQ. V was cut by 0 bases and J by 5 bases, with 6 bases left in between. The DNA for the CDR3 is TGCGCCAGCAGCTTGGATGGGGACGAGCAGTACTTC. Encoded protein: CASSLDGDEQYF.

The CDR3 DNA follows: TGTGCCAGCACCACTGAGGGAGGGTTCAATCAGCCCCAGCATTTT. Its protein product is CASTTEGGFNQPQHF. J is TRBJ1-5 and V is TRBV28; D call uncertain. V was trimmed by 7 bases and J by 3 bases, leaving 16 bases between them. Germline lookup yields CDR1 MDHEN and CDR2 SYDVKM. The CDR3 is made up of 15 amino acids.

J is TRBJ1-1 and V is TRBV11-3; D remains unclear. Trimming took off 3 bases at V and 1 base at J, with 6 bases between the two ends. The CDR3 consists of 13 residues. Germline loops: CDR1 SGHNT, CDR2 YENEEA. CDR3 in DNA: TGTGCCAGCAGCTTGACCGGGAACACTGAAGCTTTCTTT. It encodes CASSLTGNTEAFF.

This chain uses TRBV28 with TRBJ1-4, with a weak D call TRBD1 (6 bases). CDR1 MDHEN and CDR2 SYDVKM come from the germline V gene. The ends were cut back, 8 bases at V and 6 bases at J, with 13 bases in the middle. The CDR3 has 13 residues. As DNA, the CDR3 is TGTGCCAGCTCCCAGGGGCGCGATGAAAAACTGTTTTTT. It encodes CASSQGRDEKLFF.

Concerning this clone itself: At one boundary the junction diverges from the germline segment, which might be a read error. The rearrangement joins TRBV3-1 (or the pseudogene TRBV3-2) to TRBJ2-5, with 12 bases matching TRBD2. This CDR3 spans 14 amino acids. Germline V gene sequence: CDR1 LGHDT, CDR2 YNNKEL (reference sequence). CDR3 DNA: TGTGCCAGCAGCCACCCAAGCACTAGCGGGGGGCCCCACTTC. Translated: CASSHPSTSGGPHF.

As DNA, the CDR3 is TGTGCCAGCAGCGTAGGGCAGGGGGACCAGCCCCAGCATTTT. It specifies CASSVGQGDQPQHF. The V gene is TRBV9, the J gene TRBJ1-5; 7 positions agree with TRBD1. V shed 0 bases and J 7 bases; nucleotides not matched to a gene: 4. CDR3 length equals 14 residues. Germline CDR1 SGDLS, CDR2 YYNGEE. The whole variable domain, remainder taken from reference TRBV9 and TRBJ1-5, is DSGVTQTPKHLITATGQRVTLRCSPRSGDLSVYWYQQSLDQGLQFLIQYYNGEERAKGNILERFSAQQFPDLHSELNLSSLELGDSALYFCASSVGQGDQPQHFGDGTRLSIL.

Note on this clone: Additional DNA sequences in this sample encode the identical CDR3. The chain links TRBV12-3 or TRBV12-4 to TRBJ1-1, with D uncertain. The CDR3 length is 11 residues. Trimming shortened V by 1 base and J by 11 bases, and 8 bases separated the two germline ends. The CDR3 region is CASSLVGKAFF. The CDR3 DNA reads TGTGCCAGCAGTTTAGTGGGCAAGGCTTTCTTT.

The chain is built from TRBV18 and TRBJ2-4, with 8 bases that match TRBD1. The ends lost 2 bases at V and 6 bases at J; junction bases unmatched: 6. This CDR3 spans 15 amino acids. Per the germline V gene, CDR1 is KGHSH and CDR2 is LQKENI. CDR3 protein: CASSPADRELNIQYF. The CDR3 region has the DNA TGTGCCAGCTCACCAGCGGACAGGGAGCTAAACATTCAGTACTTC.

The chain links TRBV5-1 to TRBJ1-5; 9 bases align to TRBD1. Germline V CDR1 and CDR2: SGHRS, YFSETQ. J was trimmed by 7 bases and V by 0 bases; bases with no gene match: 2. The CDR3 consists of 14 residues. This chain's CDR3 is CASSLGTGEQPQHF. CDR3 coding DNA: TGCGCCAGCAGCTTGGGGACAGGGGAACAGCCCCAGCATTTT.

The chain combines TRBV12-3 or TRBV12-4 with TRBJ2-7; D gene unclear. The CDR3 covers 11 residues. V lost 6 bases, J lost 3 bases, and 6 bases lay in between. The CDR3, as DNA: TGTGCCAGCAGCCGATACTACGAGCAGTACTTC. Residues: CASSRYYEQYF.

This chain links TRBV7-9 with TRBJ1-1; TRBD1 aligns across 7 bases. This CDR3 contains 14 residues. Germline values: CDR1 SEHNR, CDR2 FQNEAQ (reference sequence). V trimming: 3 bases; J trimming: 6 bases; junction bases outside the gene matches: 7. This chain's CDR3 is CASSFVNRGPEAFF. DNA of the CDR3: TGTGCCAGCAGCTTCGTCAACAGGGGCCCTGAAGCTTTCTTT.

The chain uses TRBV19 and TRBJ1-1, with D unclear. The germline V gene encodes CDR1 LNHDA and CDR2 SQIVND (reference sequence). The CDR3 length is 16 residues. V shed 5 bases and J shed 0 bases, with 16 bases lying between them. The CDR3 DNA is TGTGCCAGTAGTCCTCGGCCGGGCTTCATGAACACTGAAGCTTTCTTT. Amino acid sequence: CASSPRPGFMNTEAFF. The whole variable domain, remainder taken from reference TRBV19 and TRBJ1-1, is DGGITQSPKYLFRKEGQNVTLSCEQNLNHDAMYWYRQDPGQGLRLIYYSQIVNDFQKGDIAEGYSVSREKKESFPLTVTSAQKNPTAFYLCASSPRPGFMNTEAFFGQGTRLTVV.

The V and J genes are TRBV5-1 and TRBJ2-7; perhaps D is TRBD1 or TRBD2 (5 bases each). V lost 2 bases, J lost 3 bases, and 12 bases lay in between. Looked up from germline, CDR1 is SGHRS and CDR2 is YFSETQ. The CDR3 is 14 residues long. CDR3 DNA: TGCGCCAGCAGCTTTCGGGACCAGAGCTACGAGCAGTACTTC. Translated, it gives CASSFRDQSYEQYF.

V and J are TRBV3-1 (or the pseudogene TRBV3-2) and TRBJ1-2; D is ambiguous. Germline-derived CDR1 and CDR2 are LGHDT and YNNKEL (reference sequence). This CDR3 is built from 15 residues. Trimming removed 3 bases from V and 5 bases from J, with 16 bases in between. CDR3 bases: TGTGCCAGCAGCCATACGCCCCGGCGGGAGTATGGCTACACCTTC. It is translated as CASSHTPRREYGYTF.

The chain links TRBV6-5 to TRBJ1-5, with 10 nucleotides matching TRBD1. After removal of 6 bases from V and 3 bases from J, the junction contained 5 bases not matched to a gene. Germline CDR1 and CDR2: MNHEY and SVGAGI. This CDR3 contains 15 residues. Here the CDR3 reads CASSQDRGPNQPQHF. The DNA for the CDR3 is TGTGCCAGCAGCCAAGACAGGGGGCCCAATCAGCCCCAGCATTTT.

The gene calls are TRBV14 and TRBJ2-1; D call uncertain. The germline gives CDR1 SGHDN, CDR2 FVKESK. V was shortened by 5 bases and J by 0 bases, with 14 bases between the two germline ends. There are 16 residues in the CDR3. CDR3 nucleotide sequence: TGTGCCAGCAGCAGAATCTATGCTAGCTCCTACAATGAGCAGTTCTTC. Protein sequence: CASSRIYASSYNEQFF.

J is TRBJ1-5 and V is TRBV5-1; 7 bases fit TRBD1. The length of the CDR3 is 15 residues. Germline V gives CDR1 SGHRS, CDR2 YFSETQ. Unmatched junction bases numbered 5, after V lost 0 bases and J lost 5 bases. The DNA of the CDR3 is TGCGCCAGCAGCTTGGGAGGAGGGGGCGATCAGCCCCAGCATTTT. This sequence encodes CASSLGGGGDQPQHF.

V gene TRBV6-2 or TRBV6-3 combines with J gene TRBJ1-2; D unresolved. Germline V CDR1 and CDR2: MNHEY, SVGEGT. This CDR3 is 14 amino acids long. The V and J ends lost 0 bases and 4 bases respectively, with 9 bases between them. The CDR3 reads CASSYSVQTYGYTF. The CDR3 region has the DNA TGTGCCAGCAGTTACTCGGTACAGACCTATGGCTACACCTTC.

This chain connects TRBV10-3 to TRBJ2-1; D may be TRBD1 (5 bases). The CDR3 contains 15 residues. Germline V CDR1 and CDR2: ENHRY, SYGVKD. The V gene lost 4 bases and the J gene lost 2 bases, with 12 bases spanning the gap. The CDR3 bases are TGTGCCATCAGTGGGCAGGGTAGCACCTACAATGAGCAGTTCTTC. This sequence encodes CAISGQGSTYNEQFF.

J is TRBJ2-2 and V is TRBV4-1; 8 positions agree with TRBD1. Germline V lookup: CDR1 MGHRA, CDR2 YSYEKL. The CDR3 spans 16 residues. Trimming cost V 3 bases and J 4 bases; bases outside gene matches: 7. CDR3 sequence (DNA): TGCGCCAGCAGCCAGGGTGACAGGGGTGGCACCGGGGAGCTGTTTTTT. Translated, it gives CASSQGDRGGTGELFF.

J is TRBJ1-5 and V is TRBV19, with no clear D. This CDR3 is 15 amino acids long. The germline V and J ends were trimmed by 4 bases and 9 bases, with 19 bases remaining between them. The germline V gene encodes CDR1 LNHDA and CDR2 SQIVND (reference sequence). The CDR3 spells CASSTDGLLNGPQHF. CDR3 DNA: TGTGCCAGTAGTACCGACGGACTCCTCAATGGGCCCCAGCATTTT.

The chain recombines TRBV30 with TRBJ1-2; TRBD1 is a possible D gene (6 bases). CDR1 is GTSNPN and CDR2 is SVGIG in the germline V gene (reference sequence). This CDR3 has 14 residues. Trimming cost V 4 bases and J 7 bases, with 19 bases left between them. CDR3 sequence (DNA): TGTGCCTGGACCCCCCTCCCGGGGGGCAGTGGCTACACCTTC. Its protein product is CAWTPLPGGSGYTF.